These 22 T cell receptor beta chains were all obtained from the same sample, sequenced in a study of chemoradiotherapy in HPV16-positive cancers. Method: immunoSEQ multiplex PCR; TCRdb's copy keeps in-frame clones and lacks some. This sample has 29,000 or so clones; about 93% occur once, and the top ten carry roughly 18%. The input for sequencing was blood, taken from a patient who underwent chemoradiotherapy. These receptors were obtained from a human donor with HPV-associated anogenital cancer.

The CDR3 sequence: CASSYRGGSLRNEQFF. CDR3 in DNA: TGTGCCAGCAGTTACAGGGGCGGGAGCTTAAGGAATGAGCAGTTCTTC. The V call is TRBV6-5, the J call TRBJ2-1, with 7 bases that match TRBD2. Trimming cost V 2 bases and J 7 bases; bases outside gene matches: 11. Germline CDR1 MNHEY, CDR2 SVGAGI. The CDR3 is made up of 16 amino acids.

In DNA form, the CDR3 reads TGTGCCAGCAGCTTAGGGGGGGGCAGACCCGGGGAGCTGTTTTTT. Translated: CASSLGGGRPGELFF. The chain recombines TRBV7-6 with TRBJ2-2; D is possibly TRBD2 (7 bases). Germline CDR1 and CDR2: SGHVS and FNYEAQ. This CDR3 comprises 15 residues. Trimming stripped 1 base from V and 6 bases from J, with 12 bases between.

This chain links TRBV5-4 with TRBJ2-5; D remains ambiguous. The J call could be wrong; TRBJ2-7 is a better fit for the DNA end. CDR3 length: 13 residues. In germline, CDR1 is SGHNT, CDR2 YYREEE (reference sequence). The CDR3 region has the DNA TGTGCCAGCAGCTCCCCCTCGATCGACGAGCAGTACTTC. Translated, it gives CASSSPSIDEQYF.

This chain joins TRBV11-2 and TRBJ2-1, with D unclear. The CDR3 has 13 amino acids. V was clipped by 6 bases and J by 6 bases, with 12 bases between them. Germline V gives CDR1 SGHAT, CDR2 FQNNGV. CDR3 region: CASRPDFPNEQFF. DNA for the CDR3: TGTGCCAGCAGACCAGACTTCCCCAATGAGCAGTTCTTC.

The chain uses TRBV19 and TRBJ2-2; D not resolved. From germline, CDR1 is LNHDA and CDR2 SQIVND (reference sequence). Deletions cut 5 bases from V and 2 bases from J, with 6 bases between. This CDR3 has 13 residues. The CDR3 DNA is TGTGCCAGTAGTCTGGGCAACACCGGGGAGCTGTTTTTT. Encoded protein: CASSLGNTGELFF. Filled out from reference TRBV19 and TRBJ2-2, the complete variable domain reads DGGITQSPKYLFRKEGQNVTLSCEQNLNHDAMYWYRQDPGQGLRLIYYSQIVNDFQKGDIAEGYSVSREKKESFPLTVTSAQKNPTAFYLCASSLGNTGELFFGEGSRLTVL.

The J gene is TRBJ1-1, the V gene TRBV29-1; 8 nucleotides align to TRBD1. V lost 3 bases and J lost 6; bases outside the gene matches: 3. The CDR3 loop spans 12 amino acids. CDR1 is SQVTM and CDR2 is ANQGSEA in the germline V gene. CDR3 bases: TGCAGCGTTGACGACAGGGGTCCTGAAGCTTTCTTT. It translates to CSVDDRGPEAFF. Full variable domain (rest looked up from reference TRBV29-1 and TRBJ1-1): SAVISQKPSRDICQRGTSLTIQCQVDSQVTMMFWYRQQPGQSLTLIATANQGSEATYESGFVIDKFPISRPNLTFSTLTVSNMSPEDSSIYLCSVDDRGPEAFFGQGTRLTVV.

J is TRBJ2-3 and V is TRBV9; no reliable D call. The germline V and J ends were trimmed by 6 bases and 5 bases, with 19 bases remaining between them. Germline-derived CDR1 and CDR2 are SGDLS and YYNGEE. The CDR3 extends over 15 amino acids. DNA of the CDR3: TGTGCCAGCACCGAGCCCCCCTGTGCGGTAGATACGCAGTATTTT. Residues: CASTEPPCAVDTQYF.

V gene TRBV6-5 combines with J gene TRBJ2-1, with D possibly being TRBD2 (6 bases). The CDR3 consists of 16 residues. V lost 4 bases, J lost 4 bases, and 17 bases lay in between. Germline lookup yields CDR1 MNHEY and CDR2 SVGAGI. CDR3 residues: CASSSEPGLEYNEQFF. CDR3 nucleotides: TGTGCCAGCAGTTCTGAGCCGGGACTCGAATACAATGAGCAGTTCTTC.

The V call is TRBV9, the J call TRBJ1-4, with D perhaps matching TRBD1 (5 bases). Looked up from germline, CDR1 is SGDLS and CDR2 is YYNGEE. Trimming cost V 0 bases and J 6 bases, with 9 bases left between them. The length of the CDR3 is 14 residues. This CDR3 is CASSVGGADEKLFF. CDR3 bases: TGTGCCAGCAGCGTAGGGGGCGCGGATGAAAAACTGTTTTTT.

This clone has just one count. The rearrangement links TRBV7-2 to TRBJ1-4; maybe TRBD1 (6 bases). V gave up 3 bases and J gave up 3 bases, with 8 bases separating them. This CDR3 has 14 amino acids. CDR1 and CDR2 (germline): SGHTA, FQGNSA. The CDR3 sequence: CASSLDRSNEKLFF. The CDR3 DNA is TGTGCCAGCAGCTTGGACAGATCTAATGAAAAACTGTTTTTT.

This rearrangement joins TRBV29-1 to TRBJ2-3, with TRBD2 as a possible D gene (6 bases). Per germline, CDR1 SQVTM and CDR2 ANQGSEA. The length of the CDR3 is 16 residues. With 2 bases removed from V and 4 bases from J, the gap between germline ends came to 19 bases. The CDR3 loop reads CSVESPSGLPADTQYF. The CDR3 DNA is TGCAGCGTTGAAAGCCCATCGGGACTGCCGGCAGATACGCAGTATTTT.

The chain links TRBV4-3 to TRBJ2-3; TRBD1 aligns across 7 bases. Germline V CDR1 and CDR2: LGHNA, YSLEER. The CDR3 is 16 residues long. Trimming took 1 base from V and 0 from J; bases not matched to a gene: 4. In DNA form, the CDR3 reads TGCGCCAGCAGCCAAGCGACAGGGCATAGCACAGATACGCAGTATTTT. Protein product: CASSQATGHSTDTQYF.

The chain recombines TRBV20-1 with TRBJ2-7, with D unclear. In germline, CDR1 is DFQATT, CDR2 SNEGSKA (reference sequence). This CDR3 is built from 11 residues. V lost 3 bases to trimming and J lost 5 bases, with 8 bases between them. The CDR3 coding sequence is TGCAGTGCTAGCCGGTCGGACGAGCAGTACTTC. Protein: CSASRSDEQYF.

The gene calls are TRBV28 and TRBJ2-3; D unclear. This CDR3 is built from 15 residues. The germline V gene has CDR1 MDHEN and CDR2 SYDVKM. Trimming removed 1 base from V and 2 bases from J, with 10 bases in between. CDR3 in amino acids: CASSLSPDLTDTQYF. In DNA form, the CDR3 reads TGTGCCAGCAGTTTATCCCCAGACCTCACAGATACGCAGTATTTT.

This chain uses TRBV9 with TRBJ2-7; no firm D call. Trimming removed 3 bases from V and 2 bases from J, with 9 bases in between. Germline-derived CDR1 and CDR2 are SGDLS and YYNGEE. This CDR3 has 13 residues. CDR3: CASSGRLAYEQYF. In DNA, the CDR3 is TGTGCCAGCAGCGGAAGATTGGCCTACGAGCAGTACTTC. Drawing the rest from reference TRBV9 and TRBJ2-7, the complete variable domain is DSGVTQTPKHLITATGQRVTLRCSPRSGDLSVYWYQQSLDQGLQFLIQYYNGEERAKGNILERFSAQQFPDLHSELNLSSLELGDSALYFCASSGRLAYEQYFGPGTRLTVT.

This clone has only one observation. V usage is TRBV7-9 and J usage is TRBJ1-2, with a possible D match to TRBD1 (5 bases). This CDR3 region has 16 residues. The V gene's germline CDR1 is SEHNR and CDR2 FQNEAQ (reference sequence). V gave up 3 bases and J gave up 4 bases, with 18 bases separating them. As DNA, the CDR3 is TGTGCCAGCAGCTTCGGGACCGCGTCGACAATCTATGGCTACACCTTC. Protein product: CASSFGTASTIYGYTF.

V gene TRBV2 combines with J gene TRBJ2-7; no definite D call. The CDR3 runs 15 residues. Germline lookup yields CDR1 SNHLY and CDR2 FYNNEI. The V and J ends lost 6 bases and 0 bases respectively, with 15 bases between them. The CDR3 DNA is TGTGCCAGCAGGGGCACGTTAGGCACCTCCTACGAGCAGTACTTC. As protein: CASRGTLGTSYEQYF.

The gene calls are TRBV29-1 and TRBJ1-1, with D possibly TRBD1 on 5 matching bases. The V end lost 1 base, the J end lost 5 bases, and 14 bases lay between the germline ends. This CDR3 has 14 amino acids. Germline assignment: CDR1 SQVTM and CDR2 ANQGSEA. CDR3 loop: CSVEAEGRGTEAFF. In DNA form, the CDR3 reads TGCAGCGTTGAAGCGGAGGGGCGGGGGACTGAAGCTTTCTTT.

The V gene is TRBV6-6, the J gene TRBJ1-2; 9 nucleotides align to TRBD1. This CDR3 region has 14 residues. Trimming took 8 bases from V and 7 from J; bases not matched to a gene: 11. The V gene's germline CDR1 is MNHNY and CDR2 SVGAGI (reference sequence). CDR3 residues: CASGIRDRVGGYTF. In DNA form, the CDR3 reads TGTGCCAGCGGTATCCGGGACAGGGTTGGTGGCTACACCTTC.

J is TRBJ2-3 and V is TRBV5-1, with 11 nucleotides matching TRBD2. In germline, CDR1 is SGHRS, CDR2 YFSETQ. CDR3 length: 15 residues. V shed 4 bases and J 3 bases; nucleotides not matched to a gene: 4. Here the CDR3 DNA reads TGCGCCAGCAGCCAGACTAGCGGGGAAACAGATACGCAGTATTTT. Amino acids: CASSQTSGETDTQYF.

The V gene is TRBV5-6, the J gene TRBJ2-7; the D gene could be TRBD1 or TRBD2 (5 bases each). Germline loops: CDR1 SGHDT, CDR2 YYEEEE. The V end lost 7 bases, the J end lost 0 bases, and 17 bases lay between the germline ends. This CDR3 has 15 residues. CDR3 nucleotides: TGTGCCAGCCAATTTTACGGGACCAACTCCTACGAGCAGTACTTC. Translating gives CASQFYGTNSYEQYF.

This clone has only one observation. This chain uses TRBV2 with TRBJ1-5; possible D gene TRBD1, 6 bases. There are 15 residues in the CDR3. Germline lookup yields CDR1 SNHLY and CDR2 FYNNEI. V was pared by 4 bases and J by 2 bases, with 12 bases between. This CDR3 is CASSALSGGNQPQHF. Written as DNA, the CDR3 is TGTGCCAGCAGTGCCCTGTCAGGGGGCAATCAGCCCCAGCATTTT.